A single sample is the source of the 3 T cell receptor beta chains below, sequenced in a study of T-cell memory formation after mild COVID-19. MiXCR was run by TCRdb on the 5' RACE reads, yielding one entry per CDR3 protein. The top ten hold 9.5% to 12% of the sample, which has a few hundred thousand distinct CDR3 sequences, under 30% seen once. Sample: PBMCs or a T cell subset sorted from them (not recorded which). The receptors here all came from an adult woman who had mild COVID-19 (a few samples of this study predate the infection). Cell type and time point are not known.

The sample holds a few counts of this clonotype. CDR3 sequence (DNA): TGCGCCAGCAGTCCCGGAGGAGACTATGGCTACACCTTC. Translating gives CASSPGGDYGYTF. This chain connects TRBV5-1 to TRBJ1-2; D is undetermined. The germline V and J ends were trimmed by 5 bases and 3 bases, with 11 bases remaining between them. Germline CDR1 is SGHRS and CDR2 is YFSETQ. This CDR3 spans 13 amino acids.

This clonotype was counted between two and nine times. The chain carries TRBV6-5 and TRBJ2-7; no firm D call. V was clipped by 4 bases and J by 1 base, with 8 bases between them. Germline V lookup: CDR1 MNHEY, CDR2 SVGAGI. The CDR3 is 13 residues long. The CDR3 reads CASSFGRSYEQYF. The DNA of the CDR3 is TGTGCCAGCAGTTTCGGTCGGTCCTACGAGCAGTACTTC.

The gene calls are TRBV7-8 and TRBJ2-2; no firm D call. The V gene lost 4 bases and the J gene lost 5 bases, with 8 bases spanning the gap. CDR1 is SGHVS, CDR2 FQNEAQ, per germline. The CDR3 is 13 amino acids. The CDR3 DNA reads TGTGCCAGCAGCTCTGACATGACCGGGGAGCTGTTTTTT. This gives the protein CASSSDMTGELFF.